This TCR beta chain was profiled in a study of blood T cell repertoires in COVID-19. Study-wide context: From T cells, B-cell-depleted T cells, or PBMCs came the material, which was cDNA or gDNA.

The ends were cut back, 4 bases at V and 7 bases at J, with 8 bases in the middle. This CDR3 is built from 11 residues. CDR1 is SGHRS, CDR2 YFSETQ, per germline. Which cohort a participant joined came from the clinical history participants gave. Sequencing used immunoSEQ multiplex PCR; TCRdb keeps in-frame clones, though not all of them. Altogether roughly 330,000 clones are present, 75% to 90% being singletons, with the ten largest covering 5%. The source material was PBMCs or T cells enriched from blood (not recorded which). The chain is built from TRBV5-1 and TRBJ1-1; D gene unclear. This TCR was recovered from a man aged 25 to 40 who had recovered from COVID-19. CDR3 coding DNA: TGCGCCAGCAGCAACGCAGATGAAGCTTTCTTT. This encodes CASSNADEAFF.